This T cell receptor (beta chain) derives from a study of blood T cell repertoires in COVID-19. Study-wide background: COVID-19 samples from acute and convalescent phases originated in the United States, Italy and Spain.

The protocol was immunoSEQ multiplex PCR, while the TCRdb copy is restricted to in-frame clones and leaves out a portion. The table records some 150,000 clones, 80% of them present only once. This CDR3 has 15 amino acids. Per germline, CDR1 SEHNR and CDR2 FQNEAQ (reference sequence). The V end was cut by 8 bases, the J end by 6 bases, with 19 bases between. The TCR originated in a man aged 60 to 75 with acute or convalescent COVID-19. The gene calls are TRBV7-9 and TRBJ1-4; weak D call: TRBD1 (5 bases). Sequences were obtained from peripheral blood. The CDR3 bases are TGTGCCAGCGCGACCCTAGGGGTGGTGTATGAAAAACTGTTTTTT. Residues: CASATLGVVYEKLFF. The full variable domain, its missing parts supplied by reference TRBV7-9 and TRBJ1-4, is DTGVSQNPRHKITKRGQNVTFRCDPISEHNRLYWYRQTLGQGPEFLTYFQNEAQLEKSRLLSDRFSAERPKGSFSTLEIQRTEQGDSAMYLCASATLGVVYEKLFFGSGTQLSVL.